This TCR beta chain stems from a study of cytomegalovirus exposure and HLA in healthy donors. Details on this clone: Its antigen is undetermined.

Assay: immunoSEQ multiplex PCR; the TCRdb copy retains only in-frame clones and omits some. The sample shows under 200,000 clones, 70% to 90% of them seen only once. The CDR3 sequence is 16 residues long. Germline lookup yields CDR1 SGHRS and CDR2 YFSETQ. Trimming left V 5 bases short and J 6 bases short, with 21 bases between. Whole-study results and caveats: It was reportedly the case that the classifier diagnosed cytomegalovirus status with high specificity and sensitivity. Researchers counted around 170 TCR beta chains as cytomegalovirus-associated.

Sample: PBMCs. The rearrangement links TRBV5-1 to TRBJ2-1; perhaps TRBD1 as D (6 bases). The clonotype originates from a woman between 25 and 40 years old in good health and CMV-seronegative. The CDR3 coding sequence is TGCGCCAGCAGTGCGACAGGTACTAGTTTAGCCAATGAGCAGTTCTTC. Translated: CASSATGTSLANEQFF. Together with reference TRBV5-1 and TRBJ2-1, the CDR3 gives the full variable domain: KAGVTQTPRYLIKTRGQQVTLSCSPISGHRSVSWYQQTPGQGLQFLFEYFSETQRNKGNFPGRFSGRQFSNSRSEMNVSTLELGDSALYLCASSATGTSLANEQFFGPGTRLTVL.